This T cell receptor beta chain was obtained from a study of blood T cell repertoires in COVID-19. On the study more broadly: Material from acute and convalescent COVID-19 was sourced from the United States, Italy and Spain. Nucleic acid was either cDNA or gDNA, and it came from T cells, B-cell-depleted T cells, or PBMCs.

This clone was recorded only once. Per the original data handling: Amplification from reference gene primers served as the basis for estimated nucleated cell counts. Some clones are missing from TCRdb's copy, which holds only in-frame ones; the method was immunoSEQ multiplex PCR. The V and J calls and clone size are taken from that table; D and trimming were inferred from the DNA. The table has about 200,000 clones, 86% seen once. The receptor was isolated from a woman in her seventies with acute or convalescent COVID-19. The sequenced material came from peripheral blood.

Here the CDR3 reads CASRGGGVTRSYEQYF. DNA of the CDR3: TGTGCCAGCAGGGGAGGCGGGGTGACTCGCTCCTACGAGCAGTACTTC. The chain is built from TRBV5-6 and TRBJ2-7, with TRBD2 as a possible D gene (6 bases). V lost 5 bases and J lost 0, with 18 bases in between. The length of the CDR3 is 16 residues. Germline-derived CDR1 and CDR2 are SGHDT and YYEEEE. The complete variable domain, with remaining parts taken from reference TRBV5-6 and TRBJ2-7, reads DAGVTQSPTHLIKTRGQQVTLRCSPKSGHDTVSWYQQALGQGPQFIFQYYEEEERQRGNFPDRFSGHQFPNYSSELNVNALLLGDSALYLCASRGGGVTRSYEQYFGPGTRLTVT.